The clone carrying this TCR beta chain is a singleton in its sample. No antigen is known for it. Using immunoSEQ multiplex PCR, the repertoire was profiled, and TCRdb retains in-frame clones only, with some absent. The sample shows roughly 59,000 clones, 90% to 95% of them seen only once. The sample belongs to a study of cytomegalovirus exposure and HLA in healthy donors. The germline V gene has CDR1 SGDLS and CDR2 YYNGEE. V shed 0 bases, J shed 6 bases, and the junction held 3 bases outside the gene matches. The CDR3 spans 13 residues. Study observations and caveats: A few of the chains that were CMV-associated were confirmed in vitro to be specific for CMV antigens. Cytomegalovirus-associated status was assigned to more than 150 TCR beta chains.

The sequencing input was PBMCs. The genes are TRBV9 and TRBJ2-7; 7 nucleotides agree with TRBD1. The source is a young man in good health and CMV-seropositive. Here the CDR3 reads CASSVGSGGEQYF. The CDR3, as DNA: TGTGCCAGCAGCGTAGGGTCAGGGGGCGAGCAGTACTTC. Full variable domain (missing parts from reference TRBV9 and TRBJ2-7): DSGVTQTPKHLITATGQRVTLRCSPRSGDLSVYWYQQSLDQGLQFLIQYYNGEERAKGNILERFSAQQFPDLHSELNLSSLELGDSALYFCASSVGSGGEQYFGPGTRLTVT.